A single sample gave rise to the 18 T cell receptor beta chains below, sequenced in a study of T cells after yellow fever vaccination. TCRdb reanalysed the 5' RACE reads using MiXCR and keeps one entry per CDR3 protein. The sample has a few hundred thousand distinct CDR3 sequences; roughly a sixth are singletons. The specimen comprised PBMCs, sampled 5 days after the first yellow fever vaccination. These receptors came from a man between 18 and 29 years old who received the YFV17D yellow fever vaccine.

About this clonotype: A read error may explain this, as a much larger clone is one base away. J is TRBJ2-5 and V is TRBV6-5; D is uncertain. This CDR3 has 13 residues. Germline CDR1 MNHEY, CDR2 SVGAGI. The CDR3: CASSLNSQETQHF. For the CDR3, the DNA is TGTGCCAGCAGTTTAAACAGTCAAGAGACCCAGCACTTC.

This clonotype appeared a few times. The rearrangement joins TRBV7-6 to TRBJ1-4; D is ambiguous. Per germline, CDR1 SGHVS and CDR2 FNYEAQ. This CDR3 has 16 residues. The V end was cut by 3 bases, the J end by 7 bases, with 18 bases between. CDR3 sequence reads: CASSFNNAQGGEKLFF. CDR3 bases: TGTGCCAGCAGCTTCAATAACGCACAAGGTGGTGAAAAACTGTTTTTT.

In this sample, this clonotype turned up a few times. The rearrangement uses TRBV10-3 and TRBJ2-4, with 9 bases aligning to TRBD2. In germline, CDR1 is ENHRY, CDR2 SYGVKD. The CDR3 is 14 amino acids. With V trimmed by 10 bases and J by 1 base, 5 bases remained unmatched. CDR3: CATVAGDAKNIQYF. For the CDR3, the DNA is TGTGCCACCGTAGCGGGGGACGCCAAAAACATTCAGTACTTC.

The V and J genes are TRBV6-5 and TRBJ1-2; 9 bases align to TRBD1. Unmatched junction bases numbered 8, after V lost 0 bases and J lost 6 bases. The CDR3 is made up of 16 amino acids. From germline, CDR1 is MNHEY and CDR2 SVGAGI. In DNA form, the CDR3 reads TGTGCCAGCAGTTACTCGTCGGGGACAGGGAGGAATGGCTACACCTTC. It is translated as CASSYSSGTGRNGYTF.

The V and J genes are TRBV7-9 and TRBJ2-5; a weak D match, TRBD2 (7 bases). This CDR3 is 14 amino acids long. Germline V gives CDR1 SEHNR, CDR2 FQNEAQ (reference sequence). The V end lost 4 bases, the J end lost 4 bases, and 13 bases lay between the germline ends. The CDR3 here is CASSSRGGTETQYF. In DNA form, the CDR3 reads TGTGCCAGCAGCTCAAGGGGGGGAACAGAGACCCAGTACTTC. The full variable domain, rest sourced from reference TRBV7-9 and TRBJ2-5, is DTGVSQNPRHKITKRGQNVTFRCDPISEHNRLYWYRQTLGQGPEFLTYFQNEAQLEKSRLLSDRFSAERPKGSFSTLEIQRTEQGDSAMYLCASSSRGGTETQYFGPGTRLLVL.

The gene calls are TRBV7-2 and TRBJ1-5; D is uncertain. CDR3 size: 14 residues. Germline CDR1 reads SGHTA; CDR2 reads FQGNSA. Trimming removed 7 bases from V and 6 bases from J, with 16 bases in between. CDR3 DNA sequence: TGTGCCAGCACCAAAAATGAACCCGGTCAGCCCCAGCATTTT. This gives the protein CASTKNEPGQPQHF.

CDR3 DNA sequence: TGTGCCTGGACCTCCGGGGGGAACACTGAAGCTTTCTTT. As protein: CAWTSGGNTEAFF. The V call is TRBV30, the J call TRBJ1-1; weak D call: TRBD1 (5 bases). The CDR3 is made up of 13 amino acids. Germline V lookup: CDR1 GTSNPN, CDR2 SVGIG (reference sequence). The V gene lost 4 bases and the J gene lost 1 base, with 10 bases spanning the gap.

The chain employs TRBV7-2 and TRBJ1-1; 7 bases match TRBD1. CDR1 and CDR2 (germline): SGHTA, FQGNSA. The CDR3 is 14 residues long. Trimming took 4 bases from V and 2 from J; bases not matched to a gene: 4. The CDR3 DNA reads TGTGCCAGCAGCTGGACAGGCGAAAACACTGAAGCTTTCTTT. Amino acids: CASSWTGENTEAFF.

Details on this clonotype: The junction does not match germline at one end; this may be a read error. The gene calls are TRBV7-8 and TRBJ2-1; 8 bases align to TRBD2. The germline CDR1 and CDR2 sequences are SGHVS and FQNEAQ. The CDR3 is 15 amino acids. DNA of the CDR3: TGTGCCAGCAGCTTACGGCGGGGGGTGTACATTGAGCAGTTCTTC. Translation: CASSLRRGVYIEQFF.

The rearrangement joins TRBV20-1 to TRBJ2-2; weak D call: TRBD1 (5 bases). Trimming left V 1 base short and J 6 bases short, with 12 bases between. Germline-derived CDR1 and CDR2 are DFQATT and SNEGSKA (reference sequence). This CDR3 comprises 14 residues. CDR3 DNA: TGCAGTGCTAGAGTGGCGCAGGGCCCCGGGGAGCTGTTTTTT. Residues: CSARVAQGPGELFF.

This clonotype was found a few times. The chain combines TRBV7-6 with TRBJ2-5; 8 bases map to TRBD2. Per the germline V gene, CDR1 is SGHVS and CDR2 is FNYEAQ. V gave up 0 bases and J gave up 5 bases; unmatched junction bases: 5. CDR3 length: 15 amino acids. Here the CDR3 DNA reads TGTGCCAGCAGCTTAGCCAGCGGGGGTTGGGAGACCCAGTACTTC. Its protein product is CASSLASGGWETQYF.

This clonotype was observed a few times. The rearrangement links TRBV12-3 or TRBV12-4 to TRBJ2-3, with 8 positions matching TRBD2. This CDR3 region has 15 residues. V was pared by 6 bases and J by 5 bases, with 10 bases of the junction left unmatched. The CDR3 sequence is CASSFGGARGDTQYF. Here the CDR3 DNA reads TGTGCCAGCAGCTTCGGGGGGGCGAGGGGAGATACGCAGTATTTT.

The CDR3 sequence: CASSEGIGTEAFF. CDR3 nucleotide sequence: TGTGCCAGCAGCGAGGGGATAGGCACTGAAGCTTTCTTT. This chain uses TRBV9 with TRBJ1-1, with D perhaps TRBD1 (5 bases). CDR1 and CDR2 from the germline V gene are SGDLS and YYNGEE. Trimming removed 3 bases from V and 4 bases from J, with 10 bases in between. The CDR3 contains 13 residues.

The chain recombines TRBV6-5 with TRBJ1-5; D is perhaps TRBD1 (5 bases). V was trimmed by 0 bases and J by 7 bases, leaving 10 bases between them. The length of the CDR3 is 14 residues. Germline values: CDR1 MNHEY, CDR2 SVGAGI. The CDR3 nucleotides read TGTGCCAGCAGTTACTCATGGGGCAGGCAGCCCCAGCATTTT. Its translation is CASSYSWGRQPQHF.

This clonotype was picked up a small number of times. The CDR3 DNA reads TGTGCCAGCAGTTTCAACGCGTGGGATGAGCAGTTCTTC. Its translation: CASSFNAWDEQFF. V is TRBV12-3 or TRBV12-4 and J is TRBJ2-1; D is uncertain. Deletions cut 3 bases from V and 8 bases from J, with 11 bases between. There are 13 residues in the CDR3.

A few counts support this clonotype. This chain uses TRBV6-2 or TRBV6-3 with TRBJ2-3; D ambiguous. The CDR3 is 15 amino acids. The germline gives CDR1 MNHEY, CDR2 SVGEGT. Trimming stripped 2 bases from V and 0 bases from J, with 9 bases between. The CDR3 coding sequence is TGTGCCAGCAGTTACGGCGGTGCTAGCACAGATACGCAGTATTTT. This codes for CASSYGGASTDTQYF.

This clonotype was observed a few times. The chain employs TRBV6-1 and TRBJ1-4; tentatively, D is TRBD1 (6 bases). The CDR3 is 15 amino acids. V lost 0 bases and J 6 bases, leaving 11 bases between the germline ends. Looked up from germline, CDR1 is MNHNS and CDR2 is SASEGT. The CDR3 DNA follows: TGTGCCAGCAGTGAAGCGCCGAGGGGGGATGAAAAACTGTTTTTT. Translated, it gives CASSEAPRGDEKLFF.

The chain links TRBV27 to TRBJ2-5, with D possibly being TRBD2 (6 bases). Trimming pared 6 bases from V and 2 bases from J, leaving 10 bases between. Germline lookup yields CDR1 MNHEY and CDR2 SMNVEV (reference sequence). The CDR3 runs to 13 residues. In nucleotides, the CDR3 is TGTGCCAGCAGGGGGACTGTACAAGAGACCCAGTACTTC. Its translation: CASRGTVQETQYF.